These 5 T cell receptor beta chains share one sample of origin, sequenced in a study of Siglec-9 on CD8 T cells in melanoma. Some clones are missing from TCRdb's copy, which holds only in-frame ones; the method was immunoSEQ multiplex PCR. In the table there are roughly 35,000 clones, approximately 83% of which are singletons. What was sequenced was Siglec-9- CD8+ T cells sorted from blood. These receptors originate from a human donor in good health.

The J gene is TRBJ2-1, the V gene TRBV11-3; tentative D call: TRBD1 (6 bases). The germline V gene has CDR1 SGHNT and CDR2 YENEEA. The germline V and J ends were trimmed by 3 bases and 6 bases, with 15 bases remaining between them. The CDR3 runs to 15 residues. CDR3 DNA: TGTGCCAGCAGCTTGGACCGGGGACACTTCAATGAGCAGTTCTTC. Translation: CASSLDRGHFNEQFF.

This chain joins TRBV9 and TRBJ2-1; TRBD1 matches at 7 bases. V lost 0 bases and J lost 5; bases outside the gene matches: 11. CDR1 is SGDLS, CDR2 YYNGEE, per germline. The CDR3 runs 17 residues. The chain's CDR3 is CASSVDASTGLDNEQFF. The DNA of the CDR3 is TGTGCCAGCAGCGTAGACGCCTCGACAGGGCTGGACAATGAGCAGTTCTTC.

The chain employs TRBV6-4 and TRBJ1-2; 11 positions match TRBD1. V was pared by 7 bases and J by 4 bases, with 2 bases of the junction left unmatched. Per the germline V gene, CDR1 is MRHNA and CDR2 is SNTAGT. This CDR3 region has 13 residues. The CDR3 nucleotides are TGTGCCAGCAATGGGACAGGGGGCTATGGCTACACCTTC. Translated: CASNGTGGYGYTF.

The chain is built from TRBV9 and TRBJ1-2, with 8 bases lining up with TRBD1. V lost 0 bases, J lost 4 bases, and 8 bases stayed unmatched. The CDR3 consists of 16 residues. In germline, CDR1 is SGDLS, CDR2 YYNGEE. The CDR3 region has the DNA TGTGCCAGCAGCGTAGATCAGGGGGCGGAGGGCTATGGCTACACCTTC. Amino acids: CASSVDQGAEGYGYTF. Full variable domain (missing parts from reference TRBV9 and TRBJ1-2): DSGVTQTPKHLITATGQRVTLRCSPRSGDLSVYWYQQSLDQGLQFLIQYYNGEERAKGNILERFSAQQFPDLHSELNLSSLELGDSALYFCASSVDQGAEGYGYTFGSGTRLTVV.

This clone was detected once. V and J are TRBV5-6 and TRBJ2-3; 9 positions match TRBD2. The CDR3 runs to 16 residues. CDR1 and CDR2 (germline): SGHDT, YYEEEE. Unmatched junction bases numbered 5, after V lost 3 bases and J lost 0 bases. The chain's CDR3 is CASSSIAGVSTDTQYF. Here the CDR3 DNA reads TGTGCCAGCAGCTCGATAGCGGGGGTGAGCACAGATACGCAGTATTTT. The entire variable domain, with the rest obtained from reference TRBV5-6 and TRBJ2-3, is as follows: DAGVTQSPTHLIKTRGQQVTLRCSPKSGHDTVSWYQQALGQGPQFIFQYYEEEERQRGNFPDRFSGHQFPNYSSELNVNALLLGDSALYLCASSSIAGVSTDTQYFGPGTRLTVL.